This T cell receptor beta chain is from a study of T cell changes during pregnancy in multiple sclerosis. This clone was counted a single time. The repertoire was sequenced with immunoSEQ multiplex PCR; TCRdb's copy has only in-frame clones and lacks some. The repertoire holds almost 35,000 clones, with roughly 93% as singletons. CDR1 LNHDA and CDR2 SQIVND come from the germline V gene (reference sequence). The V and J ends lost 7 bases and 7 bases, in that order; junction bases with no gene match: 9. This CDR3 comprises 13 residues. Sample: peripheral blood, taken in the second trimester of pregnancy. This chain connects TRBV19 to TRBJ1-2; 7 bases are shared with TRBD1. This TCR derives from a female donor in good health, enrolled as a control in a pregnancy study. The CDR3 coding sequence is TGTGCCAGTACCCCCGACAGGGCCGGTGGCTACACCTTC. Protein sequence: CASTPDRAGGYTF.